This TCR beta chain was captured in a study of blood T cells in healthy people across ages. The germline V and J ends were trimmed by 0 bases and 9 bases, with 15 bases remaining between them. CDR1 DFQATT and CDR2 SNEGSKA come from the germline V gene (reference sequence). CDR3 length: 14 amino acids. This clonotype showed up just once. Sample-barcoded 5' priming and a J-beta primer mix drove a second PCR of about 6 to 12 cycles. TCRdb analysed the 5' RACE reads with MiXCR anew, one entry per CDR3 protein. The sample holds about 750,000 distinct CDR3 sequences; roughly 50% are singletons and the top ten take approximately 40%.

The specimen sequenced was blood. The origin of this receptor is a man older than 75 in good health. This chain connects TRBV20-1 to TRBJ2-1, with D possibly TRBD1 on 5 matching bases. The CDR3 nucleotides read TGCAGTGCTAGAGAGGACCTAACAAGGGGTGAGCAGTTCTTC. Translation gives CSAREDLTRGEQFF.